This paragraph covers one T cell receptor beta chain sequence. Authors' data handling: How many nucleated cells were present was estimated from reference gene primer amplification. Sequencing was performed with immunoSEQ multiplex PCR; in TCRdb, only in-frame clones are kept and a portion is missing. V and J calls and clone size are given by that table; D and trimming were obtained from the DNA. The sample lists around 100,000 clones, about nine tenths occurring once. The data belong to a study of blood T cell repertoires in COVID-19. Study-wide background: The United States, Italy and Spain supplied acute and convalescent COVID-19 samples. PBMCs, B-cell-depleted T cells, or T cells were the source of the cDNA or gDNA that made up the material.

The CDR3 is 15 amino acids. The germline V gene encodes CDR1 MDHEN and CDR2 SYDVKM. With 4 bases clipped from V and 2 bases from J, the junction kept 5 bases outside the gene matches. Sequenced material: peripheral blood. The rearrangement joins TRBV28 to TRBJ1-2; TRBD1 matches at 9 bases. The receptor was derived from a man aged 50-60 years with acute or convalescent COVID-19. CDR3 region: CASSSPGQGNYGYTF. The CDR3 DNA follows: TGTGCCAGCAGTTCTCCGGGACAGGGAAACTATGGCTACACCTTC.